This T cell receptor beta chain was recorded in a study of OX40 agonist ivuxolimab in advanced cancers. At the level of the study: Patients were given ivuxolimab, an antibody that agonizes OX40 (CD134). Having had anti-PD-1, anti-PD-L1 or anti-CTLA-4 therapy before was allowed, and around 39% had some. Whole-study results and caveats: There was clonal expansion of CD4+ and CD8+ blood T cells by week 6 at 0.1 to 3.0 mg/kg.

Points on this clone: Antigen specificity is unknown.

Germline-derived CDR1 and CDR2 are MNHNS and SASEGT. The CDR3 is 15 amino acids. V lost 1 base, J lost 6 bases, and 13 bases lay in between. Samples were taken at baseline and on day 1 of cycles 4 and 7. Profiling relied on immunoSEQ multiplex PCR, and the TCRdb table lists in-frame clones only, not all of them. Found here are 9,500 to 13,000 clones, approximately 80% of them singletons; the top ten hold 14%. Sequences were derived from CD4+ or CD8+ T cells sorted from blood, sampled in a trial of the OX40 agonist ivuxolimab. This TCR derives from an adult with an advanced solid tumor such as melanoma, head and neck, liver or kidney cancer. This chain connects TRBV6-1 to TRBJ2-4, with D tentatively TRBD2 (6 bases). Here the CDR3 reads CASSEGATGGNIQYF. CDR3 DNA: TGTGCCAGCAGTGAAGGGGCTACCGGGGGAAACATTCAGTACTTC.